This T cell receptor (beta chain) derives from a study of response to subunit inactivated influenza vaccine. This clonotype was counted ten times or more. Its matching antigen is unknown. From the RT-PCR reads, TCRdb called clonotypes with MiXCR, one entry per CDR3 protein. The profile shows more than 450,000 distinct CDR3 sequences, approximately 12% of them singletons. Findings and limits, study-wide: With each seasonal influenza vaccination, the authors suggested, few new T cells are recruited.

Germline-derived CDR1 and CDR2 are SGHTA and FQGNSA. V lost 6 bases and J lost 5; bases outside the gene matches: 6. The CDR3 spans 15 residues. V gene TRBV7-2 combines with J gene TRBJ2-1, with TRBD2 matching 11 bases. This TCR was recovered from a man over 45 who received an inactivated influenza vaccine. This material consisted of PBMCs from blood, taken on the day of vaccination. CDR3 bases: TGTGCCAGCAGTTCTATAGCGGGAGGGAACAATGAGCAGTTCTTC. Translating gives CASSSIAGGNNEQFF.